This T cell receptor (beta chain) is from a study of shared clonotypes between healthy human individuals. Data came from immunoSEQ multiplex PCR; TCRdb stores just in-frame clones and leaves some out. Of roughly 700,000 clones listed, roughly 70% are singletons. Germline CDR1 reads SGHVS; CDR2 reads FNYEAQ. Trimming removed 1 base from V and 2 bases from J, with 9 bases in between. The CDR3 spans 15 residues. The chain joins TRBV7-6 to TRBJ2-1, with D unresolved. Input material: memory CD4+ T cells sorted from blood. Stated subset: CD45RA-negative fraction. This TCR was sampled from a woman aged 30 to 39 in good health. This chain's CDR3 is CASSLERRAYNEQFF. CDR3 coding DNA: TGTGCCAGCAGCTTAGAGAGAAGGGCCTACAATGAGCAGTTCTTC.